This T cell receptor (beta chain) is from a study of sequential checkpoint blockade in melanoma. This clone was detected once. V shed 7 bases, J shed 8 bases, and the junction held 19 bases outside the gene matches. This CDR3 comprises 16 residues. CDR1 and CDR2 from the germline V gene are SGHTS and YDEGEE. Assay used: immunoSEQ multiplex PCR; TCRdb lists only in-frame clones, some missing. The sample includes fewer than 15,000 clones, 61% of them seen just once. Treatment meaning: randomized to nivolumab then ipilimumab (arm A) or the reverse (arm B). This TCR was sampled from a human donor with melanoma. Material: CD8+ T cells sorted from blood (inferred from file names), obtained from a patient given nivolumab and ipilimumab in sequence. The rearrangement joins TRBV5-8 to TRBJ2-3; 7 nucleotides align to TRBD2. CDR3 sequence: CASSLGYAGARGTQYF. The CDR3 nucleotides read TGTGCCAGCTCCCTGGGTTATGCGGGAGCAAGGGGTACGCAGTATTTT.